The 28 T cell receptor beta chains in this list originate from one sample, sequenced in a study of T cell repertoires in cytomegalovirus infection. Their antigens remain unidentified. In TCRdb, the reads were re-called with MiXCR into one record per CDR3 protein. The sample shows 400,000 to 600,000 distinct CDR3 sequences, roughly 46% of them seen only once. This specimen was cultured PBMCs, taken from culture after CMV antigen stimulation. All receptors come from a human donor in good health (CMV status not recorded). Some clones in this sample may be carry-over from other donors' samples.

This chain joins TRBV5-6 and TRBJ1-3, with D possibly being TRBD1 (5 bases). V lost 3 bases and J 4 bases, leaving 14 bases between the germline ends. The CDR3 is 15 residues long. The germline gives CDR1 SGHDT, CDR2 YYEEEE. This CDR3 reads CASSWGVLEGNTIYF. The CDR3 DNA reads TGTGCCAGCAGCTGGGGGGTCCTGGAGGGAAACACCATATATTTT.

The V call is TRBV6-1, the J call TRBJ1-1, with D possibly TRBD1 on 5 matching bases. V was trimmed by 8 bases and J by 7 bases, leaving 14 bases between them. CDR3 size: 12 residues. Germline CDR1 is MNHNS and CDR2 is SASEGT. The CDR3 nucleotides read TGTGCCAGCCTCGACTTTACAGGTGAAGCTTTCTTT. As protein: CASLDFTGEAFF.

The rearrangement joins TRBV11-1 to TRBJ1-2; no firm D call. The CDR3 spans 15 residues. The V gene lost 3 bases and the J gene lost 0 bases, with 11 bases spanning the gap. CDR1 is SGHAT and CDR2 is FQDESV in the germline V gene (reference sequence). CDR3 sequence (DNA): TGTGCCAGCAGCTTTCGGGAGGGAGCTAACTATGGCTACACCTTC. Translation gives CASSFREGANYGYTF.

This clonotype came up many times. The V gene is TRBV7-6, the J gene TRBJ1-6; perhaps TRBD1 as D (5 bases). The CDR3 loop spans 13 amino acids. The germline CDR1 and CDR2 sequences are SGHVS and FNYEAQ. Trimming shortened V by 5 bases and J by 7 bases, and 9 bases separated the two germline ends. The CDR3 coding sequence is TGTGCCAGCAGCCCAGGGTGGAATTCACCCCTCCACTTT. Residues: CASSPGWNSPLHF.

The chain employs TRBV2 and TRBJ2-1; the D gene could be TRBD1 or TRBD2 (5 bases each). The CDR3 has 12 residues. Germline V gives CDR1 SNHLY, CDR2 FYNNEI. The ends were cut back, 9 bases at V and 8 bases at J, with 14 bases in the middle. The CDR3 region is CASRGSGDEQFF. In DNA, the CDR3 is TGTGCCAGTCGGGGCTCAGGCGATGAGCAGTTCTTC.

The table lists this clonotype with a few counts. The chain has TRBV6-1 and TRBJ2-3, with 7 nucleotides matching TRBD2. The CDR3 loop spans 16 amino acids. CDR1 and CDR2 (germline): MNHNS, SASEGT. Unmatched junction bases numbered 8, after V lost 3 bases and J lost 2 bases. The CDR3 DNA is TGTGCCAGCAGTGATAGAGGGAGGGACCTCACAGATACGCAGTATTTT. This translates into CASSDRGRDLTDTQYF.

This clonotype has just a few counts. The chain has TRBV6-1 and TRBJ2-3; D unclear. V lost 5 bases and J lost 0, with 9 bases in between. The germline gives CDR1 MNHNS, CDR2 SASEGT. This CDR3 is built from 14 residues. The CDR3 DNA follows: TGTGCCAGCAGTCAGATCCAAAGCACAGATACGCAGTATTTT. Encoded protein: CASSQIQSTDTQYF.

The V call is TRBV6-6, the J call TRBJ2-1; 13 bases align to TRBD2. The CDR3 runs to 15 residues. Losses at the gene ends were 7 bases for V and 10 bases for J; bases not matched to a gene: 10. Looked up from germline, CDR1 is MNHNY and CDR2 is SVGAGI (reference sequence). In DNA, the CDR3 is TGTGCCAGCAACTTTGGGACTAGCGGGGCGGGGGAGCAGTTCTTC. It translates to CASNFGTSGAGEQFF.

The chain has TRBV28 and TRBJ2-2; TRBD2 matches at 11 bases. The CDR3 spans 16 residues. With V trimmed by 1 base and J by 5 bases, 3 bases remained unmatched. Germline V lookup: CDR1 MDHEN, CDR2 SYDVKM. The CDR3 bases are TGTGCCAGCAGTTTATACGGGACTAGCGGAACCGGGGAGCTGTTTTTT. Translating it yields CASSLYGTSGTGELFF.

This chain connects TRBV7-2 to TRBJ2-3; D unresolved. The ends were cut back, 6 bases at V and 2 bases at J, with 12 bases in the middle. Germline V lookup: CDR1 SGHTA, CDR2 FQGNSA. CDR3 length: 14 residues. The CDR3: CASSLRVNTDTQYF. The CDR3 DNA reads as TGTGCCAGCAGTTTAAGAGTAAACACAGATACGCAGTATTTT.

The CDR3 loop reads CASSFGGGGYEQYF. The CDR3 DNA follows: TGCGCCAGCAGCTTCGGAGGGGGTGGCTACGAGCAGTACTTC. This chain links TRBV5-1 with TRBJ2-7; D might be TRBD1 or TRBD2, each matching 6 bases. This CDR3 contains 14 residues. Germline V gives CDR1 SGHRS, CDR2 YFSETQ. V was clipped by 2 bases and J by 3 bases, with 12 bases between them. Filled out from reference TRBV5-1 and TRBJ2-7, the complete variable domain reads KAGVTQTPRYLIKTRGQQVTLSCSPISGHRSVSWYQQTPGQGLQFLFEYFSETQRNKGNFPGRFSGRQFSNSRSEMNVSTLELGDSALYLCASSFGGGGYEQYFGPGTRLTVT.

This sequence joins TRBV11-2 and TRBJ2-3; TRBD2 agrees at 13 bases. V gave up 4 bases and J gave up 5 bases; unmatched junction bases: 9. The CDR3 has 17 amino acids. Germline V CDR1 and CDR2: SGHAT, FQNNGV. CDR3 bases: TGTGCCAGCAGCTCCGGGACTAGCGGGGTTGGGGGAGATACGCAGTATTTT. It yields the protein CASSSGTSGVGGDTQYF.

CDR3 sequence: CATRDKNSPLHF. The CDR3 region has the DNA TGTGCCACCCGGGACAAAAATTCACCCCTCCACTTT. The chain is built from TRBV15 and TRBJ1-6; tentatively, D is TRBD1 (6 bases). V lost 8 bases, J lost 7 bases, and 9 bases lay in between. CDR1 is LNHNV, CDR2 YYDKDF, per germline (reference sequence). The CDR3 runs 12 residues.

The chain is built from TRBV5-4 and TRBJ2-1, with TRBD2 identical over 12 bases. The CDR3 has 15 amino acids. Losses at the gene ends were 4 bases for V and 4 bases for J; bases not matched to a gene: 3. Germline V lookup: CDR1 SGHNT, CDR2 YYREEE (reference sequence). CDR3 amino acids: CASSPSGGEYNEQFF. The DNA for the CDR3 is TGTGCCAGCAGCCCTAGCGGGGGGGAGTACAATGAGCAGTTCTTC.

The V call is TRBV6-6, the J call TRBJ1-4, with D unresolved. The CDR3 covers 14 residues. The ends were cut back, 8 bases at V and 0 bases at J, with 10 bases in the middle. Germline V gene data show CDR1 as MNHNY and CDR2 as SVGAGI (reference sequence). For the CDR3, the DNA is TGTGCCAGCCTAAAGGGCCCAACTAATGAAAAACTGTTTTTT. It encodes CASLKGPTNEKLFF.

The chain is built from TRBV27 and TRBJ2-4; 9 bases align to TRBD1. The ends lost 2 bases at V and 8 bases at J; junction bases unmatched: 7. The CDR3 contains 15 residues. The V gene's germline CDR1 is MNHEY and CDR2 SMNVEV (reference sequence). The CDR3 coding sequence is TGTGCCAGCAGTTTAAAAGGGGACAGGGCTGACATTCAGTACTTC. Its protein product is CASSLKGDRADIQYF.

This clonotype has more than one count but fewer than ten. The CDR3: CASRRQGLVDTQYF. The CDR3 nucleotides are TGTGCCAGCAGGAGACAGGGGCTCGTGGATACGCAGTATTTT. The V call is TRBV2, the J call TRBJ2-3; 8 bases align to TRBD1. V trimming: 6 bases; J trimming: 6 bases; junction bases outside the gene matches: 8. The germline V gene encodes CDR1 SNHLY and CDR2 FYNNEI. The CDR3 is 14 residues long.

The CDR3 protein is CASTRGGEGWNGYTF. The CDR3 DNA reads as TGTGCCAGCACCCGAGGGGGAGAGGGTTGGAATGGCTACACCTTC. This rearrangement joins TRBV6-1 to TRBJ1-2, with a tentative D call TRBD1 (6 bases). The CDR3 sequence is 15 residues long. Germline V gene sequence: CDR1 MNHNS, CDR2 SASEGT. V was cut by 7 bases and J by 6 bases, with 21 bases left in between.

This clonotype has only one observation. The CDR3 reads CASSLLLSSVEGYYGYTF. The CDR3 region has the DNA TGTGCCAGCAGCTTATTACTATCGAGCGTGGAGGGGTACTATGGCTACACCTTC. The gene calls are TRBV7-6 and TRBJ1-2, with D possibly TRBD1 on 5 matching bases. Trimming took 2 bases from V and 3 from J, leaving 22 bases between them. Germline V gene data show CDR1 as SGHVS and CDR2 as FNYEAQ. The length of the CDR3 is 18 residues.

In this sample, this clonotype turned up a few times. The chain links TRBV7-2 to TRBJ2-5, with TRBD2 identical over 10 bases. This CDR3 comprises 13 residues. Germline V gene data show CDR1 as SGHTA and CDR2 as FQGNSA. Germline trimming cut 6 bases from V and 5 bases from J; bases unmatched to any gene: 3. The CDR3 sequence: CASRLAGAETQYF. CDR3 sequence (DNA): TGTGCCAGCAGGCTAGCGGGGGCGGAGACCCAGTACTTC.

This clonotype has only a few counts. The chain recombines TRBV6-2 or TRBV6-3 with TRBJ1-5; D gene uncertain. Looked up from germline, CDR1 is MNHEY and CDR2 is SVGEGT. Trimming took 8 bases from V and 7 from J, leaving 15 bases between them. The CDR3 is 13 residues long. CDR3 sequence reads: CASSGVTRQPQHF. CDR3 nucleotide sequence: TGTGCCAGCTCAGGTGTAACCAGGCAGCCCCAGCATTTT.

The chain couples TRBV7-9 to TRBJ2-7; D tentatively reads TRBD1 or TRBD2 (5 bases each). The V gene's germline CDR1 is SEHNR and CDR2 FQNEAQ (reference sequence). This CDR3 region has 15 residues. V was pared by 4 bases and J by 4 bases, with 17 bases between. The CDR3 is CASSSTSGPLYEQYF. CDR3 DNA: TGTGCCAGCAGCTCCACCTCGGGACCCTTATACGAGCAGTACTTC.

This clonotype was recorded at least ten times. This chain links TRBV28 with TRBJ2-5, with a weak D call TRBD2 (6 bases). Germline CDR1 reads MDHEN; CDR2 reads SYDVKM. CDR3 length: 14 residues. V was pared by 5 bases and J by 5 bases, with 15 bases between. The CDR3, as DNA: TGTGCCAGCAGTATTCTCACGGGGGAGGAGACCCAGTACTTC. Its translation: CASSILTGEETQYF.

This clonotype was counted between two and nine times. This CDR3 reads CASSLVGQGGSNQPQHF. CDR3 coding DNA: TGTGCCAGCAGCTTAGTCGGACAGGGGGGAAGCAATCAGCCCCAGCATTTT. V is TRBV7-2 and J is TRBJ1-5; TRBD1 agrees at 10 bases. This CDR3 is 17 amino acids long. The V gene end was trimmed by 1 base and the J gene end by 1 base; junction bases not matched to a gene: 4. Germline V gene sequence: CDR1 SGHTA, CDR2 FQGNSA. The complete variable domain, with remaining parts taken from reference TRBV7-2 and TRBJ1-5, reads GAGVSQSPSNKVTEKGKDVELRCDPISGHTALYWYRQSLGQGLEFLIYFQGNSAPDKSGLPSDRFSAERTGGSVSTLTIQRTQQEDSAVYLCASSLVGQGGSNQPQHFGDGTRLSIL.

The rearrangement links TRBV10-3 to TRBJ1-2, with D hard to call. The length of the CDR3 is 14 residues. Trimming removed 4 bases at V and 2 bases at J, with 11 bases between. Germline CDR1 reads ENHRY; CDR2 reads SYGVKD. The CDR3 is CAISGAGINYGYTF. Here the CDR3 DNA reads TGTGCCATCAGTGGCGCAGGAATAAACTATGGCTACACCTTC.

The chain carries TRBV6-2 or TRBV6-3 and TRBJ2-7; 7 bases are a match to TRBD2. The CDR3 loop spans 15 amino acids. Germline V gene lookup returns CDR1 MNHEY and CDR2 SVGEGT. J gave up 5 bases and V 5 bases, and 12 bases lay outside the gene matches. The CDR3 spells CASSPERGVWDEQYF. The DNA for the CDR3 is TGTGCCAGCAGTCCAGAGCGGGGAGTATGGGACGAGCAGTACTTC.

CDR3 loop: CSAMVQAGEETQYF. The CDR3, as DNA: TGCAGTGCTATGGTCCAAGCGGGAGAGGAGACCCAGTACTTC. The V call is TRBV20-1, the J call TRBJ2-5; 8 bases match TRBD2. The germline CDR1 and CDR2 sequences are DFQATT and SNEGSKA (reference sequence). V lost 4 bases and J lost 5; bases outside the gene matches: 9. The CDR3 is 14 amino acids.

This clonotype has more than one count but fewer than ten. At one of its ends the junction is not consistent with the germline gene, which may arise from a read error. The V call is TRBV11-2, the J call TRBJ2-5; D gene unclear. The CDR3 loop spans 12 amino acids. The germline CDR1 and CDR2 sequences are SGHAT and FQNNGV. CDR3 amino acids: CASSLDSTTQDF. In nucleotides, the CDR3 is TGTGCCAGCAGCTTAGATTCTACCACCCAGGACTTC.